Following are 7 T cell receptor beta chains from one sample sequenced in a study of CD8+ T cells in alopecia areata. Noted treatment: oral pan-JAK inhibitor, 5-10 mg twice daily. Once RNA had been extracted, it was reverse transcribed into cDNA to act as the sequencing template. Profiled with immunoSEQ multiplex PCR; TCRdb holds only in-frame clones, not every one. The table includes about 220,000 clones, approximately 57% detected once. The sequencing here drew on CD4+ T cells sorted from blood, taken at week 4, from a patient treated with tofacitinib. The receptors shown here come from a human donor with alopecia areata.

This clone occurred a few times. The sample has other DNA sequences that encode this CDR3 too. The chain employs TRBV30 and TRBJ1-1, with D perhaps TRBD1 (5 bases). The CDR3 spans 11 residues. The V end lost 2 bases, the J end lost 4 bases, and 5 bases lay between the germline ends. Germline V gene data show CDR1 as GTSNPN and CDR2 as SVGIG (reference sequence). The CDR3, as DNA: TGTGCCTGGAGTAGGGGCACTGAAGCTTTCTTT. It encodes CAWSRGTEAFF.

This clone was seen repeatedly, ten times or more. The chain couples TRBV30 to TRBJ2-5; TRBD2 agrees at 9 bases. CDR3 length equals 15 residues. Per the germline V gene, CDR1 is GTSNPN and CDR2 is SVGIG (reference sequence). V gave up 1 base and J gave up 6 bases; unmatched junction bases: 9. In nucleotides, the CDR3 is TGTGCCTGGAGTGGAGCGGGGGGCTGGAGGAAGACCCAGTACTTC. The encoded protein is CAWSGAGGWRKTQYF.

This chain connects TRBV25-1 to TRBJ1-6; 7 bases are a match to TRBD1. This CDR3 spans 15 amino acids. Germline assignment: CDR1 MGHDK and CDR2 SYGVNS. With 4 bases clipped from V and 10 bases from J, the junction kept 10 bases outside the gene matches. As DNA, the CDR3 is TGTGCCAGCAGTGGACGACAGGGTGTAAGGTCACCCCTCCACTTT. Translated, it gives CASSGRQGVRSPLHF.

The CDR3 nucleotides are TGTGCCAGCAGCCCACCGGGACAGGGAACAGATACGCAGTATTTT. This translates into CASSPPGQGTDTQYF. This chain links TRBV13 with TRBJ2-3; TRBD1 matches at 9 bases. The CDR3 is 15 residues long. Germline lookup yields CDR1 PRHDT and CDR2 FYEKMQ (reference sequence). Unmatched junction bases numbered 6, after V lost 5 bases and J lost 3 bases.

The V call is TRBV6-5, the J call TRBJ1-2; D is possibly TRBD1 (6 bases). CDR3 length: 14 residues. The V gene's germline CDR1 is MNHEY and CDR2 SVGAGI. The V end was cut by 6 bases, the J end by 5 bases, with 16 bases between. CDR3 amino acids: CASRPTGPGYGYTF. In DNA form, the CDR3 reads TGTGCCAGCAGACCGACAGGTCCTGGGTATGGCTACACCTTC.

The chain has TRBV29-1 and TRBJ1-1; D possibly corresponds to TRBD1 (5 bases). V lost 2 bases to trimming and J lost 1 base, with 14 bases between them. The CDR3 sequence is 15 residues long. Per the germline V gene, CDR1 is SQVTM and CDR2 is ANQGSEA. Here the CDR3 reads CSVETTTGGNTEAFF. For the CDR3, the DNA is TGCAGCGTTGAAACCACCACGGGGGGGAACACTGAAGCTTTCTTT.

This sequence joins TRBV2 and TRBJ2-7; no clear D gene. Looked up from germline, CDR1 is SNHLY and CDR2 is FYNNEI. Deletions cut 2 bases from V and 6 bases from J, with 2 bases between. The CDR3 sequence is 10 residues long. CDR3 sequence: CASSETEQYF. In nucleotides, the CDR3 is TGTGCCAGCAGTGAAACCGAGCAGTACTTC. Using reference TRBV2 and TRBJ2-7 for the parts outside the CDR3, the full variable domain is EPEVTQTPSHQVTQMGQEVILRCVPISNHLYFYWYRQILGQKVEFLVSFYNNEISEKSEIFDDQFSVERPDGSNFTLKIRSTKLEDSAMYFCASSETEQYFGPGTRLTVT.